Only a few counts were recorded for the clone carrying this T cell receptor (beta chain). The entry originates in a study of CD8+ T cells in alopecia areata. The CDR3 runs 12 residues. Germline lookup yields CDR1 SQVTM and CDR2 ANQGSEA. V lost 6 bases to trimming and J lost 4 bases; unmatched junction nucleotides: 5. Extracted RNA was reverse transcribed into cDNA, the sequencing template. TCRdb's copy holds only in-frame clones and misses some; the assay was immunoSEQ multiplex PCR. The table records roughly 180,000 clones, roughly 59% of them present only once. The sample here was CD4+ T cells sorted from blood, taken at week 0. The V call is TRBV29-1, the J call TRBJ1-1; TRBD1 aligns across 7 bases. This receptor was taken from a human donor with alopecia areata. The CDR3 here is CSVKGARTEAFF. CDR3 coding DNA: TGCAGCGTCAAGGGGGCGCGCACTGAAGCTTTCTTT.